The 24 T cell receptor beta chains below were found in one sample sequenced in a study of cytomegalovirus exposure and HLA in healthy donors (dated 2017 in TCRdb). The receptor library was made with the immunoSEQ multiplex PCR assay. For the multiplex PCR, a mixture combining 60 forward primers for TCR Vbeta segments and 13 reverse primers for TCR Jbeta segments was used. In TCRdb, the immuneACCESS table is reduced to in-frame sequences with V and J assigned. These tables do not hold every clone; where another copy was compared, an unresolved V gene accounts for under half, and the others remain unexplained. Here the sample has some 83,000 clones; more than 70% occur a single time. Roughly 4.2% of the sample is in the top ten clones. The sample was PBMCs. The receptors here all came from a man aged 55 to 70 in good health and CMV-seronegative.

J is TRBJ2-5 and V is TRBV19; 9 bases align to TRBD1. The germline gives CDR1 LNHDA, CDR2 SQIVND (reference sequence). Trimming removed 4 bases from V and 5 bases from J; junction bases left unmatched: 8. There are 15 residues in the CDR3. The CDR3 DNA sequence: TGTGCCAGTAGTAAAGGACAGGGGTTCTGGGAGACCCAGTACTTC. Protein: CASSKGQGFWETQYF. Full variable domain (rest looked up from reference TRBV19 and TRBJ2-5): DGGITQSPKYLFRKEGQNVTLSCEQNLNHDAMYWYRQDPGQGLRLIYYSQIVNDFQKGDIAEGYSVSREKKESFPLTVTSAQKNPTAFYLCASSKGQGFWETQYFGPGTRLLVL.

The chain links TRBV6-4 to TRBJ2-3; D might be TRBD2 (7 bases). CDR3 size: 15 residues. V was pared by 6 bases and J by 2 bases, with 15 bases between. Germline V gene data show CDR1 as MRHNA and CDR2 as SNTAGT. The CDR3 DNA follows: TGTGCCAGCAGAGTTGCGGGGGCCCCCACAGATACGCAGTATTTT. Protein product: CASRVAGAPTDTQYF.

In the case of this clone: One junction end does not reproduce the germline sequence, and a read error may be involved. This sequence joins TRBV7-9 and TRBJ2-7; D may be TRBD1 (6 bases). The V gene's germline CDR1 is SEHNR and CDR2 FQNEAQ (reference sequence). This CDR3 has 12 amino acids. The CDR3, as DNA: TGTTCCAGCTGGGACAATCCCTACGAGCAGTACTTC. As protein: CSSWDNPYEQYF.

The rearrangement joins TRBV5-4 to TRBJ1-5; the D is unclear. V was pared by 4 bases and J by 6 bases, with 14 bases between. The CDR3 runs to 14 residues. Germline V gene data show CDR1 as SGHNT and CDR2 as YYREEE (reference sequence). CDR3 coding DNA: TGTGCCAGCAGCCTCAGCCCCGGGAGTCAGCCCCAGCATTTT. Translation: CASSLSPGSQPQHF. The full variable domain, with the rest looked up from reference TRBV5-4 and TRBJ1-5, is ETGVTQSPTHLIKTRGQQVTLRCSSQSGHNTVSWYQQALGQGPQFIFQYYREEENGRGNFPPRFSGLQFPNYSSELNVNALELDDSALYLCASSLSPGSQPQHFGDGTRLSIL.

V is TRBV29-1 and J is TRBJ1-2; the match to TRBD1 covers 8 bases. The CDR3 has 13 amino acids. The V and J ends lost 3 bases and 6 bases, in that order; junction bases with no gene match: 6. Germline CDR1 reads SQVTM; CDR2 reads ANQGSEA. The CDR3 DNA reads as TGCAGCGTTGATGTGCCAGGGGGCGATGGCTACACCTTC. As protein: CSVDVPGGDGYTF.

V and J are TRBV2 and TRBJ2-5; 10 nucleotides agree with TRBD2. The CDR3 is made up of 15 amino acids. Germline lookup yields CDR1 SNHLY and CDR2 FYNNEI. The V gene end was trimmed by 4 bases and the J gene end by 5 bases; junction bases not matched to a gene: 7. As DNA, the CDR3 is TGTGCCAGCAGTGTCCAGCGGGGGGGCCACGAGACCCAGTACTTC. Protein sequence: CASSVQRGGHETQYF.

This sequence joins TRBV5-1 and TRBJ1-2; D gene uncertain. V lost 4 bases, J lost 6 bases, and 13 bases lay in between. The germline V gene has CDR1 SGHRS and CDR2 YFSETQ. The CDR3 contains 13 residues. Here the CDR3 reads CASSRDGEDGYTF. CDR3 DNA sequence: TGCGCCAGCAGCCGTGATGGAGAGGATGGCTACACCTTC.

The chain employs TRBV27 and TRBJ2-3; 8 bases are a match to TRBD2. V shed 8 bases, J shed 1 base, and the junction held 8 bases outside the gene matches. The CDR3 is 15 residues long. Looked up from germline, CDR1 is MNHEY and CDR2 is SMNVEV (reference sequence). The CDR3 here is CASGVAGLGTDTQYF. CDR3 nucleotide sequence: TGTGCCAGCGGGGTAGCGGGACTGGGCACAGATACGCAGTATTTT.

The V call is TRBV9, the J call TRBJ1-1, with TRBD1 matching 8 bases. The germline CDR1 and CDR2 sequences are SGDLS and YYNGEE. V was pared by 5 bases and J by 1 base, with 4 bases of the junction left unmatched. The CDR3 sequence is 14 residues long. The CDR3 sequence: CASSPGGGNTEAFF. DNA of the CDR3: TGTGCCAGCAGTCCAGGGGGCGGGAACACTGAAGCTTTCTTT. The whole variable domain, filled in from reference TRBV9 and TRBJ1-1, reads DSGVTQTPKHLITATGQRVTLRCSPRSGDLSVYWYQQSLDQGLQFLIQYYNGEERAKGNILERFSAQQFPDLHSELNLSSLELGDSALYFCASSPGGGNTEAFFGQGTRLTVV.

This chain joins TRBV2 and TRBJ2-1; D unresolved. CDR1 SNHLY and CDR2 FYNNEI come from the germline V gene. The CDR3 runs to 13 residues. V lost 2 bases and J 7 bases, leaving 9 bases between the germline ends. CDR3 nucleotide sequence: TGTGCCAGCAGTGAACTCTTTGAGAATGAGCAGTTCTTC. Residues: CASSELFENEQFF.

This clone came up a few times. J is TRBJ1-6 and V is TRBV5-7; the match to TRBD1 covers 7 bases. TRBV5-7 is an ORF; its function is uncertain. J gave up 0 bases and V 2 bases, and 5 bases lay outside the gene matches. This CDR3 region has 17 residues. CDR3 protein: CASSLAAGGSYNSPLHF. The CDR3, as DNA: TGTGCCAGCAGCTTAGCGGCAGGGGGCTCCTATAATTCACCCCTCCACTTT.

The V and J genes are TRBV7-3 and TRBJ2-5, with D perhaps matching TRBD2 (7 bases). V was cut by 3 bases and J by 5 bases, with 13 bases left in between. Germline assignment: CDR1 SGHTA and CDR2 FQGTGA. The CDR3 contains 14 residues. The CDR3 DNA reads TGTGCCAGCAGCTTTGGGGGGGCGCAGGAGACCCAGTACTTC. Its translation is CASSFGGAQETQYF.

This clone is a singleton in its sample. This sequence joins TRBV5-4 and TRBJ2-5; 7 bases match TRBD2. This CDR3 comprises 16 residues. J was trimmed by 5 bases and V by 4 bases; bases with no gene match: 14. Germline V lookup: CDR1 SGHNT, CDR2 YYREEE (reference sequence). The CDR3, as DNA: TGTGCCAGCAGCCCGGGGGGTCGAGAGGCGTTGGAGACCCAGTACTTC. It codes for CASSPGGREALETQYF. The variable domain in full, completed from reference TRBV5-4 and TRBJ2-5, reads ETGVTQSPTHLIKTRGQQVTLRCSSQSGHNTVSWYQQALGQGPQFIFQYYREEENGRGNFPPRFSGLQFPNYSSELNVNALELDDSALYLCASSPGGREALETQYFGPGTRLLVL.

The chain has TRBV4-1 and TRBJ1-6; D is undetermined. CDR3 length: 15 residues. Trimming removed 0 bases from V and 8 bases from J, with 11 bases in between. Germline CDR1 MGHRA, CDR2 YSYEKL. CDR3 nucleotide sequence: TGCGCCAGCAGCCAAGATCCTCCCCCGGATTCACCCCTCCACTTT. Protein: CASSQDPPPDSPLHF.

This clone was detected a few times. The gene calls are TRBV21-1 and TRBJ1-4; the table's D call of TRBD1 was not tested on the DNA. TRBV21-1 is termed a pseudogene. CDR3 length: 16 residues. CDR3 region: CASSLPADRPGEKLFF. The CDR3 coding sequence is TGTGCCAGCAGTCTGCCGGCAGACAGGCCGGGGGAAAAACTGTTTTTT.

V and J are TRBV28 and TRBJ1-1, with D possibly being TRBD1 (6 bases). CDR3 size: 15 residues. V lost 2 bases to trimming and J lost 2 bases, with 12 bases between them. CDR1 MDHEN and CDR2 SYDVKM come from the germline V gene. The chain's CDR3 is CASSLVGGDNTEAFF. CDR3 nucleotide sequence: TGTGCCAGCAGTTTAGTAGGGGGGGATAACACTGAAGCTTTCTTT. The complete variable domain, with remaining parts taken from reference TRBV28 and TRBJ1-1, reads DVKVTQSSRYLVKRTGEKVFLECVQDMDHENMFWYRQDPGLGLRLIYFSYDVKMKEKGDIPEGYSVSREKKERFSLILESASTNQTSMYLCASSLVGGDNTEAFFGQGTRLTVV.

DNA for the CDR3: TGTGCCAGCAGTGAAACCCCCGGACTAGCGGGGCGGGAGACCCAGTACTTC. Protein product: CASSETPGLAGRETQYF. J is TRBJ2-5 and V is TRBV6-1, with 12 bases that match TRBD2. There are 17 residues in the CDR3. Germline trimming cut 2 bases from V and 5 bases from J; bases unmatched to any gene: 9. The V gene's germline CDR1 is MNHNS and CDR2 SASEGT.

This chain joins TRBV30 and TRBJ2-2; 10 bases fit TRBD1. This CDR3 region has 17 residues. The germline V gene has CDR1 GTSNPN and CDR2 SVGIG (reference sequence). V lost 3 bases to trimming and J lost 4 bases; unmatched junction nucleotides: 11. The CDR3 sequence: CAWRGPGQGFGTGELFF. The CDR3, as DNA: TGTGCCTGGAGGGGTCCGGGACAGGGGTTCGGCACCGGGGAGCTGTTTTTT.

A single count supports this clone. This rearrangement joins TRBV29-1 to TRBJ2-3; D is ambiguous. CDR1 and CDR2 from the germline V gene are SQVTM and ANQGSEA. This CDR3 is built from 14 residues. V lost 3 bases to trimming and J lost 4 bases, with 14 bases between them. The CDR3 DNA reads TGCAGCGTTGATGGTCTGTTCAGCGCAGATACGCAGTATTTT. Amino acids: CSVDGLFSADTQYF.

The chain joins TRBV29-1 to TRBJ2-6; D gene uncertain. The CDR3 sequence is 16 residues long. CDR1 is SQVTM, CDR2 ANQGSEA, per germline. Trimming cost V 4 bases and J 2 bases, with 15 bases left between them. The CDR3 sequence is CSVAERRSAGANVLTF. In DNA, the CDR3 is TGCAGCGTTGCGGAACGTAGAAGCGCTGGGGCCAACGTCCTGACTTTC. The full variable domain, with the rest looked up from reference TRBV29-1 and TRBJ2-6, is SAVISQKPSRDICQRGTSLTIQCQVDSQVTMMFWYRQQPGQSLTLIATANQGSEATYESGFVIDKFPISRPNLTFSTLTVSNMSPEDSSIYLCSVAERRSAGANVLTFGAGSRLTVL.

J is TRBJ2-3 and V is TRBV6-5; 7 positions match TRBD2. There are 15 residues in the CDR3. The V gene end was trimmed by 6 bases and the J gene end by 2 bases; junction bases not matched to a gene: 8. CDR1 MNHEY and CDR2 SVGAGI come from the germline V gene. CDR3 amino acids: CASRDGRGFTDTQYF. The CDR3, as DNA: TGTGCCAGCAGGGACGGGCGGGGGTTCACAGATACGCAGTATTTT.

The sample holds a few counts of this clone. V is TRBV7-3 and J is TRBJ2-1; tentatively, D is TRBD1 (6 bases). V lost 5 bases and J 3 bases, leaving 17 bases between the germline ends. The CDR3 has 16 amino acids. The germline V gene encodes CDR1 SGHTA and CDR2 FQGTGA. The CDR3 nucleotides read TGTGCCAGCAGCAGCCCCGGGACACCTCGCTACAATGAGCAGTTCTTC. Its protein is CASSSPGTPRYNEQFF.

The chain links TRBV19 to TRBJ2-1, with TRBD2 identical over 8 bases. The length of the CDR3 is 15 residues. Per germline, CDR1 LNHDA and CDR2 SQIVND (reference sequence). The junction had 13 bases not matched to a gene; V was cut back by 7 bases and J by 8 bases. The CDR3 sequence: CASTFTGGGGDEQFF. The CDR3 DNA sequence: TGTGCCAGTACCTTCACGGGAGGGGGGGGCGATGAGCAGTTCTTC.

The CDR3 bases are TGTGCCAGCAGTGAAGGGCTAGCGGAAGAGACCCAGTACTTC. Translating gives CASSEGLAEETQYF. This rearrangement joins TRBV2 to TRBJ2-5; TRBD2 matches 7 bases. This CDR3 has 14 amino acids. Germline-derived CDR1 and CDR2 are SNHLY and FYNNEI. J gave up 3 bases and V 1 base, and 2 bases lay outside the gene matches.